Following are 22 T cell receptor beta chains from one sample sequenced in a study of vaccination effects on CD4 cells after COVID-19. These receptors are not linked to any known antigen. Before sequencing took place, the ViraFEST assay used viral peptide pools to expand antigen-specific CD4+ T cells. An approximately 10-day culture period preceded the isolation of CD4+ T cells. None of these healthy vaccinees had been infected with SARS-CoV-2 before vaccination. Repertoires were generated with immunoSEQ multiplex PCR, while TCRdb's copy carries only in-frame clones and drops some. Among over 45,000 clones listed, roughly 76% were seen once. The sequencing here drew on CD4+ T cells from PBMCs cultured with SARS-CoV-2 spike peptides, taken before COVID-19 vaccination. These receptors came from a human donor who received a COVID-19 vaccine.

The rearrangement joins TRBV2 to TRBJ2-5; maybe TRBD1 (6 bases). The CDR3 totals 14 residues. V lost 10 bases to trimming and J lost 1 base, with 16 bases between them. Germline V lookup: CDR1 SNHLY, CDR2 FYNNEI. CDR3 nucleotides: TGTGCCACCACCCCAGACAGGTCCCAAGAGACCCAGTACTTC. Residues: CATTPDRSQETQYF.

The chain has TRBV28 and TRBJ1-2, with D perhaps TRBD1 (6 bases). The CDR3 is made up of 19 amino acids. Trimming took off 1 base at V and 1 base at J, with 22 bases between the two ends. Looked up from germline, CDR1 is MDHEN and CDR2 is SYDVKM. The chain's CDR3 is CASSLLRGSRGAHNYGYTF. Written as DNA, the CDR3 is TGTGCCAGCAGTTTATTACGGGGGAGCAGGGGCGCGCATAACTATGGCTACACCTTC.

This rearrangement joins TRBV19 to TRBJ1-6; TRBD1 might be the D (6 bases). Trimming stripped 5 bases from V and 7 bases from J, with 12 bases between. Germline loops: CDR1 LNHDA, CDR2 SQIVND (reference sequence). CDR3 length equals 14 residues. The CDR3 spells CASSPSGGNSPLHF. The DNA for the CDR3 is TGTGCCAGTAGTCCCTCGGGGGGCAATTCACCCCTCCACTTT.

The V call is TRBV27, the J call TRBJ1-3, with D unresolved. CDR1 and CDR2 (germline): MNHEY, SMNVEV (reference sequence). Trimming stripped 2 bases from V and 0 bases from J, with 8 bases between. The CDR3 sequence is 15 residues long. This chain's CDR3 is CASSLAGSSGNTIYF. CDR3 nucleotide sequence: TGTGCCAGCAGTTTAGCCGGCAGCTCTGGAAACACCATATATTTT.

This chain connects TRBV27 to TRBJ2-1, with 10 bases matching TRBD2. Germline CDR1 reads MNHEY; CDR2 reads SMNVEV (reference sequence). V lost 5 bases to trimming and J lost 8 bases; unmatched junction nucleotides: 12. The CDR3 runs 16 residues. For the CDR3, the DNA is TGTGCCAGCAGTACCAGGACTAGCGGCCCGAGGGATGAGCAGTTCTTC. Its protein product is CASSTRTSGPRDEQFF.

This clone appeared a few times. The rearrangement uses TRBV14 and TRBJ1-2; a possible D gene is TRBD1 (6 bases). V shed 4 bases and J shed 7 bases, with 19 bases lying between them. The CDR3 consists of 15 residues. CDR1 is SGHDN, CDR2 FVKESK, per germline. CDR3 protein: CASSRYGGPRGGYTF. DNA of the CDR3: TGTGCCAGCAGCCGTTACGGGGGGCCGAGGGGTGGCTACACCTTC.

A few counts support this clone. This chain uses TRBV30 with TRBJ2-6, with D hard to call. Trimming left V 2 bases short and J 2 bases short, with 7 bases between. This CDR3 spans 14 amino acids. The V gene's germline CDR1 is GTSNPN and CDR2 SVGIG (reference sequence). CDR3 sequence: CAWSSWTGANVLTF. The DNA for the CDR3 is TGTGCCTGGAGTTCGTGGACTGGGGCCAACGTCCTGACTTTC.

This chain uses TRBV6-4 with TRBJ1-3; D uncertain. The ends were cut back, 2 bases at V and 0 bases at J, with 17 bases in the middle. Germline V CDR1 and CDR2: MRHNA, SNTAGT. The CDR3 extends over 18 amino acids. CDR3 nucleotide sequence: TGTGCCAGCAGTGACCCGACCACCGACGGCTACTCTGGAAACACCATATATTTT. It encodes CASSDPTTDGYSGNTIYF.

Note on this clone: A read error may account for a junction end that differs from germline. This chain uses TRBV7-7 with TRBJ2-3; 7 positions match TRBD2. Germline CDR1 reads SSHAT; CDR2 reads FNYEAQ (reference sequence). This CDR3 has 15 amino acids. As DNA, the CDR3 is TGTGCTAGCAGCCTTCTAGCGGTCCTCACAGATACGCAGTATTTT. It encodes CASSLLAVLTDTQYF.

The gene calls are TRBV4-1 and TRBJ1-4; D is ambiguous. The CDR3 is made up of 17 amino acids. The germline gives CDR1 MGHRA, CDR2 YSYEKL. The V end lost 1 base, the J end lost 4 bases, and 16 bases lay between the germline ends. In DNA form, the CDR3 reads TGCGCCAGCAGCCAAGGGGAACCGACAAGAGTTAATGAAAAACTGTTTTTT. The encoded protein is CASSQGEPTRVNEKLFF.

This chain links TRBV5-6 with TRBJ2-7; D tentatively reads TRBD1 or TRBD2 (5 bases each). Germline V gives CDR1 SGHDT, CDR2 YYEEEE. The CDR3 contains 16 residues. Trimming stripped 4 bases from V and 3 bases from J, with 20 bases between. CDR3 amino acids: CASSPDPGPLLYEQYF. CDR3 DNA sequence: TGTGCCAGCAGCCCAGATCCGGGACCACTTCTCTACGAGCAGTACTTC.

This chain connects TRBV15 to TRBJ2-2; 8 bases fit TRBD2. With 5 bases clipped from V and 3 bases from J, the junction kept 8 bases outside the gene matches. Germline assignment: CDR1 LNHNV and CDR2 YYDKDF (reference sequence). This CDR3 has 16 amino acids. The CDR3 bases are TGTGCCACCAGCGGGGGACTAGGGACCGACACCGGGGAGCTGTTTTTT. Protein product: CATSGGLGTDTGELFF.

The table lists this clone with a few counts. The V gene is TRBV2, the J gene TRBJ1-2, with 7 bases matching TRBD1. Germline lookup yields CDR1 SNHLY and CDR2 FYNNEI. The CDR3 is made up of 14 amino acids. V trimming: 6 bases; J trimming: 7 bases; junction bases outside the gene matches: 11. CDR3 sequence (DNA): TGTGCCAGCAGCCCCGGGACAGACGTTGGTGGCTACACCTTC. This codes for CASSPGTDVGGYTF.

This chain connects TRBV7-2 to TRBJ1-5; D is perhaps TRBD1 (5 bases). The ends were cut back, 1 base at V and 2 bases at J, with 21 bases in the middle. The CDR3 is 19 residues long. CDR1 is SGHTA and CDR2 is FQGNSA in the germline V gene. This chain's CDR3 is CASSLGRTGPTWGNQPQHF. The CDR3 DNA sequence: TGTGCCAGCAGCTTAGGAAGAACAGGTCCTACCTGGGGCAATCAGCCCCAGCATTTT. The full variable domain, completed using reference TRBV7-2 and TRBJ1-5, is GAGVSQSPSNKVTEKGKDVELRCDPISGHTALYWYRQSLGQGLEFLIYFQGNSAPDKSGLPSDRFSAERTGGSVSTLTIQRTQQEDSAVYLCASSLGRTGPTWGNQPQHFGDGTRLSIL.

This clone has at least ten counts. This rearrangement joins TRBV12-3 or TRBV12-4 to TRBJ1-2, with D possibly TRBD1 on 6 matching bases. The CDR3 extends over 13 amino acids. V shed 5 bases and J shed 6 bases, with 13 bases lying between them. CDR3 amino acids: CASSLKGGHGYTF. The CDR3 region has the DNA TGTGCCAGCAGTCTCAAAGGGGGACATGGCTACACCTTC.

The CDR3 nucleotides read TGCGCCAGCAGCCCCGTCAGGTTCACTGAAGCTTTCTTT. As protein: CASSPVRFTEAFF. The genes are TRBV4-3 and TRBJ1-1; D unresolved. V was clipped by 4 bases and J by 4 bases, with 10 bases between them. Germline loops: CDR1 LGHNA, CDR2 YSLEER. The CDR3 sequence is 13 residues long.

Only one count was recorded for this clone. This rearrangement joins TRBV5-1 to TRBJ1-2, with D uncertain. The CDR3 extends over 15 amino acids. V lost 4 bases and J lost 2, with 15 bases in between. The germline gives CDR1 SGHRS, CDR2 YFSETQ. In DNA form, the CDR3 reads TGCGCCAGCAGCCGCGGCCCTGAGAGGAACTATGGCTACACCTTC. Residues: CASSRGPERNYGYTF.

This clone appeared a single time. The V gene is TRBV10-3, the J gene TRBJ2-7; D is perhaps TRBD2 (6 bases). Germline-derived CDR1 and CDR2 are ENHRY and SYGVKD. The CDR3 has 14 amino acids. The V and J ends lost 7 bases and 0 bases respectively, with 13 bases between them. The CDR3 here is CAIMAAGSSYEQYF. The CDR3 coding sequence is TGTGCCATCATGGCAGCGGGTAGCTCCTACGAGCAGTACTTC.

The sample holds one count of this clone. CDR3 nucleotides: TGTGCCAGCAGCAAACGGATCAACACTGAAGCTTTCTTT. It specifies CASSKRINTEAFF. The J gene is TRBJ1-1, the V gene TRBV21-1. TRBV21-1 is given as a pseudogene. CDR3 length equals 13 residues.

The chain couples TRBV18 to TRBJ2-6; 15 bases align to TRBD2. The CDR3 contains 21 residues. Germline lookup yields CDR1 KGHSH and CDR2 LQKENI. V shed 4 bases and J 0 bases; nucleotides not matched to a gene: 10. The CDR3 nucleotides are TGTGCCAGCTCACTTGGGACTAGCGGGGGGTTCGCTGACTCTGGGGCCAACGTCCTGACTTTC. Translation: CASSLGTSGGFADSGANVLTF. Complete variable domain (other parts from reference TRBV18 and TRBJ2-6): NAGVMQNPRHLVRRRGQEARLRCSPMKGHSHVYWYRQLPEEGLKFMVYLQKENIIDESGMPKERFSAEFPKEGPSILRIQQVVRGDSAAYFCASSLGTSGGFADSGANVLTFGAGSRLTVL.

Remarks on this clone: Other DNA sequences in this specimen translate into the identical CDR3. V usage is TRBV7-2 and J usage is TRBJ1-2; TRBD1 is a possible D gene (5 bases). This CDR3 spans 13 amino acids. Germline V gene sequence: CDR1 SGHTA, CDR2 FQGNSA. The V and J ends lost 1 base and 3 bases respectively, with 6 bases between them. The CDR3 protein is CASSLGGYYGYTF. The CDR3 DNA follows: TGTGCCAGCAGCTTAGGGGGCTACTATGGCTACACCTTC. The variable domain in full, with the rest retrieved from reference TRBV7-2 and TRBJ1-2, is GAGVSQSPSNKVTEKGKDVELRCDPISGHTALYWYRQSLGQGLEFLIYFQGNSAPDKSGLPSDRFSAERTGGSVSTLTIQRTQQEDSAVYLCASSLGGYYGYTFGSGTRLTVV.

This clone was recorded a few times. V usage is TRBV9 and J usage is TRBJ2-2; D unresolved. The V end was cut by 3 bases, the J end by 2 bases, with 2 bases between. Germline lookup yields CDR1 SGDLS and CDR2 YYNGEE. The CDR3 length is 12 residues. CDR3 sequence: CASSENTGELFF. DNA for the CDR3: TGTGCCAGCAGCGAAAACACCGGGGAGCTGTTTTTT.